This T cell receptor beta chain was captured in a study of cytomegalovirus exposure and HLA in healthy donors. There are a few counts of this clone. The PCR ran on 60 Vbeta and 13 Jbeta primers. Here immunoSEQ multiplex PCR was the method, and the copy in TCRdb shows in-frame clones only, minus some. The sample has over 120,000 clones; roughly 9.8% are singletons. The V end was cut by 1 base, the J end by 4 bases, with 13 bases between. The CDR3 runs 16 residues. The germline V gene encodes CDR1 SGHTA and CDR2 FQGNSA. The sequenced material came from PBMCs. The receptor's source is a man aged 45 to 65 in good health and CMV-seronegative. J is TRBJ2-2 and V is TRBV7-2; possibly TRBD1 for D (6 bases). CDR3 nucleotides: TGTGCCAGCAGCTTAGATCCAGGGGCAGCCACCGGGGAGCTGTTTTTT. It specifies CASSLDPGAATGELFF.